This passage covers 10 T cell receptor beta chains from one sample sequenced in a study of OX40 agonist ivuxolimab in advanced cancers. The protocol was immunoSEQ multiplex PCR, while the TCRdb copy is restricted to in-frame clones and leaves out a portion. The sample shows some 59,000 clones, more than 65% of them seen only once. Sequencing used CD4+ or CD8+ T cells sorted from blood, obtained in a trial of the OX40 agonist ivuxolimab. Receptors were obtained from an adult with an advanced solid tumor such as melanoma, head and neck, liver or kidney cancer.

CDR3 loop: CAIRPGLSGNTIYF. DNA for the CDR3: TGTGCCATCAGACCAGGGCTCTCTGGAAACACCATATATTTT. This chain connects TRBV10-3 to TRBJ1-3; maybe TRBD1 (5 bases). Germline CDR1 is ENHRY and CDR2 is SYGVKD. V dropped 6 bases and J dropped 0 bases, with 9 bases sitting between them. The CDR3 runs to 14 residues.

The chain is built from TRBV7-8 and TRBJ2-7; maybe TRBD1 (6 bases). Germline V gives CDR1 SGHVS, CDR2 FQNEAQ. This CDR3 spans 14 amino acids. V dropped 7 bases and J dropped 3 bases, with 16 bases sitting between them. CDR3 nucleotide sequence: TGTGCCAGCACCTCTCAAGGACAGAGCTACGAGCAGTACTTC. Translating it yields CASTSQGQSYEQYF. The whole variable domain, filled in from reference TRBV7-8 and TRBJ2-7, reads GAGVSQSPRYKVAKRGQDVALRCDPISGHVSLFWYQQALGQGPEFLTYFQNEAQLDKSGLPSDRFFAERPEGSVSTLKIQRTQQEDSAVYLCASTSQGQSYEQYFGPGTRLTVT.

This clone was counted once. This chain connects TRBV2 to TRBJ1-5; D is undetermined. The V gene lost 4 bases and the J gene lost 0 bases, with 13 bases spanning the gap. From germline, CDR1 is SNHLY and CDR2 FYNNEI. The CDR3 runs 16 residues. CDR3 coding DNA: TGTGCCAGCAGTGGGGTGGCAGCAGATAGCAATCAGCCCCAGCATTTT. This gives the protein CASSGVAADSNQPQHF. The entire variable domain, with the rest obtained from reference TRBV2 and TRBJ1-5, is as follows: EPEVTQTPSHQVTQMGQEVILRCVPISNHLYFYWYRQILGQKVEFLVSFYNNEISEKSEIFDDQFSVERPDGSNFTLKIRSTKLEDSAMYFCASSGVAADSNQPQHFGDGTRLSIL.

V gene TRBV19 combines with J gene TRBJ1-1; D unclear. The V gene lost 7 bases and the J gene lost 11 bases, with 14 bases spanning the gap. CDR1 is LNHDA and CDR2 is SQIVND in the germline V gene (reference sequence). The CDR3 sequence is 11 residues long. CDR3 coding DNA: TGTGCCAGTAATGATGGGTCGCGTGCTTTCTTT. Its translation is CASNDGSRAFF.

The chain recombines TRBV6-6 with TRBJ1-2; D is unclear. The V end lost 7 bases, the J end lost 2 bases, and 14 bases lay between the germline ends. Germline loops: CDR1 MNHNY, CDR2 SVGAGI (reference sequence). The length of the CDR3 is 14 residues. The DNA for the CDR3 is TGTGCCAGCAAGGCAGTACGGGAGAACTATGGCTACACCTTC. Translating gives CASKAVRENYGYTF.

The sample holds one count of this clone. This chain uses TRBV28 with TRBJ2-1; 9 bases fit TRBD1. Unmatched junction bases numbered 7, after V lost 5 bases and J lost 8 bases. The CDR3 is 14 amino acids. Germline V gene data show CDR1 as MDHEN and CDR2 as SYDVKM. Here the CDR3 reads CASSRDRVVDEQFF. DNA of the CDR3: TGTGCCAGCAGTCGGGACAGGGTGGTTGATGAGCAGTTCTTC.

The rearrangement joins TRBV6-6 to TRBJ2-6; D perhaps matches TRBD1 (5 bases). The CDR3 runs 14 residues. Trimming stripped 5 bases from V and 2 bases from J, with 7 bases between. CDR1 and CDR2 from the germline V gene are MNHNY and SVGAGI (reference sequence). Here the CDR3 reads CASSLGPGANVLTF. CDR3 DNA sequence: TGTGCCAGCAGTCTGGGGCCTGGGGCCAACGTCCTGACTTTC.

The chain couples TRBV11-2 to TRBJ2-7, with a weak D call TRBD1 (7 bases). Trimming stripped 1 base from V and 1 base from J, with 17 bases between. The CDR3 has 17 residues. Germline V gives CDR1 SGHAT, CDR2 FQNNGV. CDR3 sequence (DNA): TGTGCCAGCAGCTTAGCGGCAGGGGGGCTAAGGTCCTACGAGCAGTACTTC. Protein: CASSLAAGGLRSYEQYF.

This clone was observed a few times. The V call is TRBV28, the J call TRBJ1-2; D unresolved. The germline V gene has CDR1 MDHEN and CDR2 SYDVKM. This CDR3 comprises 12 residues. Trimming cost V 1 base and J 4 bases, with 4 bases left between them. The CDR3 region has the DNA TGTGCCAGCAGTTTATCGGGCTATGGCTACACCTTC. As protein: CASSLSGYGYTF.

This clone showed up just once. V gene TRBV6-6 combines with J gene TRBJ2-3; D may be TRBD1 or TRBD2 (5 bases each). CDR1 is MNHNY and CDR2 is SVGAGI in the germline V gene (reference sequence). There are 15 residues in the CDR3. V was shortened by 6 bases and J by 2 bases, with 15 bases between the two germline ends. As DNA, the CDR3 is TGTGCCAGCAGACGGGACCTCACCCTCACAGATACGCAGTATTTT. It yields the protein CASRRDLTLTDTQYF.